This passage covers 11 T cell receptor beta chains from one sample sequenced in a study of T cell repertoires in ileal Crohn's disease. The assay was immunoSEQ multiplex PCR, and TCRdb's table has in-frame clones only and misses some. The sample holds about 5,000 clones; around 83% are singletons and the top ten take 10% to 15%. What was sequenced was ileal tissue. The receptors derive from an adult with Crohn's disease.

This clone has a single count. The chain recombines TRBV5-5 with TRBJ2-7; the match to TRBD1 covers 8 bases. The germline gives CDR1 SGHKS, CDR2 YYEKEE (reference sequence). This CDR3 region has 12 residues. V lost 4 bases and J lost 5; bases outside the gene matches: 2. The CDR3 DNA follows: TGTGCCAGCAGCCAGGGGGCCCACGAGCAGTACTTC. It is translated as CASSQGAHEQYF.

The rearrangement links TRBV30 to TRBJ1-5; possible D gene TRBD1, 5 bases. The CDR3 sequence is 15 residues long. Trimming pared 0 bases from V and 5 bases from J, leaving 14 bases between. Looked up from germline, CDR1 is GTSNPN and CDR2 is SVGIG (reference sequence). This CDR3 is CAWSVGDSKYQPQHF. The CDR3 region has the DNA TGTGCCTGGAGTGTAGGCGACAGCAAGTATCAGCCCCAGCATTTT. Full variable domain (outside the CDR3, taken from reference TRBV30 and TRBJ1-5): SQTIHQWPATLVQPVGSPLSLECTVEGTSNPNLYWYRQAAGRGLQLLFYSVGIGQISSEVPQNLSASRPQDRQFILSSKKLLLSDSGFYLCAWSVGDSKYQPQHFGDGTRLSIL.

J is TRBJ1-4 and V is TRBV5-1, with 7 bases that match TRBD1. Germline CDR1 SGHRS, CDR2 YFSETQ. With 2 bases clipped from V and 1 base from J, the junction kept 17 bases outside the gene matches. The CDR3 is 20 amino acids. For the CDR3, the DNA is TGCGCCAGCAGCTTCTGGGACAGATACACCCCCGGGGGAACTAATGAAAAACTGTTTTTT. The encoded protein is CASSFWDRYTPGGTNEKLFF.

This chain joins TRBV6-1 and TRBJ1-1, with D possibly TRBD1 on 5 matching bases. The germline V and J ends were trimmed by 1 base and 4 bases, with 10 bases remaining between them. From germline, CDR1 is MNHNS and CDR2 SASEGT. The CDR3 sequence is 14 residues long. The CDR3 loop reads CASSEVGGSTEAFF. The CDR3 DNA sequence: TGTGCCAGCAGTGAAGTGGGGGGTTCCACTGAAGCTTTCTTT.

The chain uses TRBV29-1 and TRBJ2-2; D may be TRBD1 (5 bases). Looked up from germline, CDR1 is SQVTM and CDR2 is ANQGSEA. Between the trimmed V and J ends, which lost 0 bases and 4 bases, there was a span of 15 bases. This CDR3 is 16 amino acids long. The CDR3 DNA is TGCAGCGTTGAAGATCGCAGGGCCGGTGGCACCGGGGAGCTGTTTTTT. It is translated as CSVEDRRAGGTGELFF.

The chain joins TRBV30 to TRBJ1-5; tentative D call: TRBD1 (5 bases). The germline CDR1 and CDR2 sequences are GTSNPN and SVGIG (reference sequence). Between the trimmed V and J ends, which lost 2 bases and 2 bases, there was a span of 7 bases. CDR3 length equals 13 residues. In nucleotides, the CDR3 is TGTGCCTGGAGTCCGGGGGGCAATCAGCCCCAGCATTTT. It is translated as CAWSPGGNQPQHF.

A note on this clone: At one end the junction does not follow the germline gene, possibly because of a read error. Other DNA sequences within the sample encode an identical CDR3. The rearrangement uses TRBV6-1 and TRBJ1-6, with D unresolved. The CDR3 is 15 amino acids. CDR1 MNHNS and CDR2 SASEGT come from the germline V gene. DNA of the CDR3: TGTGCCAGCAGTGAACACCTTTCTACTAATTCCCCCCTCCACTTT. It translates to CASSEHLSTNSPLHF.

The chain is built from TRBV30 and TRBJ2-7, with 11 nucleotides matching TRBD2. CDR1 and CDR2 from the germline V gene are GTSNPN and SVGIG (reference sequence). V gave up 3 bases and J gave up 4 bases; unmatched junction bases: 8. The CDR3 is made up of 15 amino acids. Here the CDR3 reads CAWRFSGGALYEQYF. CDR3 nucleotides: TGTGCCTGGAGATTTAGCGGGGGGGCCCTATACGAGCAGTACTTC.

The V gene is TRBV4-1, the J gene TRBJ1-3; D unclear. The CDR3 is made up of 15 amino acids. Germline V CDR1 and CDR2: MGHRA, YSYEKL. The V and J ends lost 4 bases and 0 bases respectively, with 10 bases between them. The CDR3: CASSPPSSSGNTIYF. CDR3 nucleotides: TGCGCCAGCAGCCCCCCCAGTTCCTCTGGAAACACCATATATTTT.

The V call is TRBV5-6, the J call TRBJ1-2; TRBD1 aligns across 8 bases. With 3 bases clipped from V and 0 bases from J, the junction kept 4 bases outside the gene matches. The CDR3 contains 15 residues. The V gene's germline CDR1 is SGHDT and CDR2 YYEEEE. For the CDR3, the DNA is TGTGCCAGCAGCTCCAGGGGGCTCGCTAACTATGGCTACACCTTC. Protein sequence: CASSSRGLANYGYTF.

This clone was seen just once. The chain couples TRBV29-1 to TRBJ1-2; D gene uncertain. The V gene lost 0 bases and the J gene lost 2 bases, with 10 bases spanning the gap. This CDR3 comprises 14 residues. Germline CDR1 reads SQVTM; CDR2 reads ANQGSEA. The CDR3 sequence: CSVEESGVNYGYTF. The CDR3, as DNA: TGCAGCGTTGAAGAGTCGGGAGTCAACTATGGCTACACCTTC.